This passage covers 7 T cell receptor beta chains from one sample sequenced in a study of vaccination and CD4 T cells after COVID-19 (dated 2022 in TCRdb). What the time point label conveys for this sample: late sampling 161 to 241 days after vaccination in a few convalescent patients. The treatment or condition tag for this specimen amounts to: approximately 11-day PBMC culture with coronavirus spike peptide pools or control peptides (ViraFEST assay). Their antigen targets remain unknown. The library relied on PCR. TCRdb shows the sequencer as Illumina iSeq 100. DNA from cultured CD4+ T cells underwent TCR sequencing with the Oncomine TCR Beta short-read assay at the Johns Hopkins FTIC core. TCRdb applied fastp at Q25 and MiXCR to the public reads, then kept only in-frame beta chains. When rows share a CDR3 protein, they turn into one entry using the most common DNA and genes. Recorded for this sample are around 15,000 distinct CDR3 sequences; 54% of them occurred a single time. The ten most abundant clones make up roughly 15% of the sample.

The sequenced sample was CD4+ T cells from blood, cultured in vitro, obtained about 7 months after SARS-CoV-2 vaccination. The receptors originated from a human donor who had recovered from COVID-19.

This chain links TRBV10-3 with TRBJ1-1; 7 nucleotides agree with TRBD1. Unmatched junction bases numbered 6, after V lost 8 bases and J lost 0 bases. This CDR3 contains 14 residues. Germline V gives CDR1 ENHRY, CDR2 SYGVKD. CDR3 sequence: CAIARDSMNTEAFF. The CDR3 DNA sequence: TGTGCCATCGCCCGGGACAGTATGAACACTGAAGCTTTCTTT.

In its sample, this clonotype was seen a few times. The chain joins TRBV7-2 to TRBJ1-1; tentatively, D is TRBD1 (6 bases). Germline lookup yields CDR1 SGHTA and CDR2 FQGNSA. The CDR3 length is 14 residues. Trimming stripped 7 bases from V and 3 bases from J, with 15 bases between. For the CDR3, the DNA is TGTGCCAGCACCGTACAACAGGGAGACACTGAAGCTTTCTTT. Encoded protein: CASTVQQGDTEAFF.

The gene calls are TRBV6-5 and TRBJ2-1, with D hard to call. V was shortened by 4 bases and J by 3 bases, with 13 bases between the two germline ends. This CDR3 is built from 15 residues. Germline assignment: CDR1 MNHEY and CDR2 SVGAGI. The CDR3: CASSSPLTYYNEQFF. The CDR3 DNA reads as TGTGCCAGCAGTTCGCCTCTGACGTACTACAATGAGCAGTTCTTC.

V gene TRBV11-3 combines with J gene TRBJ2-1, with 9 bases matching TRBD1. The CDR3 sequence is 15 residues long. Looked up from germline, CDR1 is SGHNT and CDR2 is YENEEA. The V gene end was trimmed by 4 bases and the J gene end by 0 bases; junction bases not matched to a gene: 1. CDR3 nucleotides: TGTGCCAGCAGCTCGGACAGGGGCTCCTACAATGAGCAGTTCTTC. Encoded protein: CASSSDRGSYNEQFF.

The rearrangement joins TRBV19 to TRBJ1-5; no clear D. From germline, CDR1 is LNHDA and CDR2 SQIVND (reference sequence). The V end lost 4 bases, the J end lost 2 bases, and 9 bases lay between the germline ends. The CDR3 is 14 residues long. For the CDR3, the DNA is TGTGCCAGTAGTACGGTGATAGGCAATCAGCCCCAGCATTTT. This translates into CASSTVIGNQPQHF. Complete variable domain (other parts from reference TRBV19 and TRBJ1-5): DGGITQSPKYLFRKEGQNVTLSCEQNLNHDAMYWYRQDPGQGLRLIYYSQIVNDFQKGDIAEGYSVSREKKESFPLTVTSAQKNPTAFYLCASSTVIGNQPQHFGDGTRLSIL.

This chain joins TRBV6-1 and TRBJ2-7; TRBD1 matches at 7 bases. CDR1 MNHNS and CDR2 SASEGT come from the germline V gene. Trimming removed 5 bases from V and 2 bases from J; junction bases left unmatched: 6. The CDR3 loop spans 14 amino acids. The CDR3, as DNA: TGTGCCAGCAGTCCTGCGGACAGGACCTACGAGCAGTACTTC. Translated, it gives CASSPADRTYEQYF.

The V and J genes are TRBV5-6 and TRBJ2-3, with unresolved D. The germline gives CDR1 SGHDT, CDR2 YYEEEE. The CDR3 length is 13 residues. The V and J ends lost 5 bases and 4 bases respectively, with 11 bases between them. The DNA of the CDR3 is TGTGCCAGCAGTGGGGATGGCGCAGATACGCAGTATTTT. Encoded protein: CASSGDGADTQYF.